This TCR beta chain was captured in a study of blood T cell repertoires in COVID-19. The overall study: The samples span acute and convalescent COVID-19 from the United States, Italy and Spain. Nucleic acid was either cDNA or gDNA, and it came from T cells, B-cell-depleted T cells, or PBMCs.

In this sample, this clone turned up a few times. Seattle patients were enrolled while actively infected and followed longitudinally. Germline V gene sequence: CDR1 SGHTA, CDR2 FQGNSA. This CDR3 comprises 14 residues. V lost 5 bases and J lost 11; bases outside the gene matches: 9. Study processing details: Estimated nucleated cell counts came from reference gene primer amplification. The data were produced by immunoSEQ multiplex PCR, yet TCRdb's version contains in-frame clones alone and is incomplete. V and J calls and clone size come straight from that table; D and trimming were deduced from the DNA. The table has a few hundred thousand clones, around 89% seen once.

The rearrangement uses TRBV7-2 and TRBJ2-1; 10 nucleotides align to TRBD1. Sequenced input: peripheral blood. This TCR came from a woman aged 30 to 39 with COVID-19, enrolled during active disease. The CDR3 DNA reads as TGTGCCAGCAGCCCCAGACAAGACAGGGGGCAGCAGTTCTTC. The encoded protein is CASSPRQDRGQQFF.